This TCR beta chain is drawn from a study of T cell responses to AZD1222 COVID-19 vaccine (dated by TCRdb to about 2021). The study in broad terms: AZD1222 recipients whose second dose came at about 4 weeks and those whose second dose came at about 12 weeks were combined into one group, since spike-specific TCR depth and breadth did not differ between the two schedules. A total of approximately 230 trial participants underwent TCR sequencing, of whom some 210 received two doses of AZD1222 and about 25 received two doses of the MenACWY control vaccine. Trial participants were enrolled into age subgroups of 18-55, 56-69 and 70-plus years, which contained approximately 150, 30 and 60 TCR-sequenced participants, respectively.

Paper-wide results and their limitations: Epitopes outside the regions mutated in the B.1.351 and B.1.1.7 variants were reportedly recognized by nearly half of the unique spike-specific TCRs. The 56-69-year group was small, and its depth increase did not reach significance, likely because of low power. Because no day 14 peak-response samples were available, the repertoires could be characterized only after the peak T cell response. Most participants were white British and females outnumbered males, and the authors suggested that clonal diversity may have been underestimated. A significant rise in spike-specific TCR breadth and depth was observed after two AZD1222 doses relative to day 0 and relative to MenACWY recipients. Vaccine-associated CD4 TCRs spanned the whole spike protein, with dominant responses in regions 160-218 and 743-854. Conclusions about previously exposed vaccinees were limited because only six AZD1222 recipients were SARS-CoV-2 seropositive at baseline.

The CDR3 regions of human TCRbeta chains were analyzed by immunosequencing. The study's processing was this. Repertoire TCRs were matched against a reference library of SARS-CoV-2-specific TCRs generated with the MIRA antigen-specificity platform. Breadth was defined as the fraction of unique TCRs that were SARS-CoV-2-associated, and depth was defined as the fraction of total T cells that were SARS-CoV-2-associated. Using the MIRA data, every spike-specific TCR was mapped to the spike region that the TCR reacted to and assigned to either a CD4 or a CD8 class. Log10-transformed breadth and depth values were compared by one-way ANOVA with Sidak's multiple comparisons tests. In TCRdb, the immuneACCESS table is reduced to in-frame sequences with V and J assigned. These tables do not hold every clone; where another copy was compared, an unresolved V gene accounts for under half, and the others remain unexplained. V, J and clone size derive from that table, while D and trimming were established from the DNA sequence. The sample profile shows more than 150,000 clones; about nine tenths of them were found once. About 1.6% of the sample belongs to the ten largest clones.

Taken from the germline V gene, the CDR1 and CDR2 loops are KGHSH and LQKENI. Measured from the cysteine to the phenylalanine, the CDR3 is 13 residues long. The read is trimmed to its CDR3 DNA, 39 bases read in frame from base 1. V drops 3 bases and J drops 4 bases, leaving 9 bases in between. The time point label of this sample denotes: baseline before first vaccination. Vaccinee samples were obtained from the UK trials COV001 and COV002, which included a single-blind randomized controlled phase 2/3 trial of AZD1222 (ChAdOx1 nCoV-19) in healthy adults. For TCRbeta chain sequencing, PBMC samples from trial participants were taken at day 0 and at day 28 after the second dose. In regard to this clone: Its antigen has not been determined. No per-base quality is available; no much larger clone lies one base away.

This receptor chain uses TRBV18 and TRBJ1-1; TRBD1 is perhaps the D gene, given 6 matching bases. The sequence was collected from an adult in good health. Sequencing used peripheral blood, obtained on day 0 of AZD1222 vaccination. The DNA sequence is TGTGCCAGCTCACCCACAGGGATCACTGAAGCTTTCTTT. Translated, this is CASSPTGITEAFF.